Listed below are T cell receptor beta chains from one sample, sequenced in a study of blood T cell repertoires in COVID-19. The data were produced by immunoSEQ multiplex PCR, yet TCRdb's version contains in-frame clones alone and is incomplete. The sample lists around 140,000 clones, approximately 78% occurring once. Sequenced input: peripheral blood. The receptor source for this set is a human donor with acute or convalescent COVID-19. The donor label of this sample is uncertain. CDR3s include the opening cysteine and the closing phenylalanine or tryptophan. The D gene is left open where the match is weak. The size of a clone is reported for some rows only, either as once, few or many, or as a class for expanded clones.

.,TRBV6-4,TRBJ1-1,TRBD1,TGTGCCAGCAGTCTTACCCCACAGGGGGGGGGCACTGAAGCTTTCTTT,CASSLTPQGGGTEAFF
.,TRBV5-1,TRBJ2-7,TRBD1,TGCGCCAGCAGCTTGGATTTGCGTGGGACAGGGGTCCCCTACGAGCAGTACTTC,CASSLDLRGTGVPYEQYF
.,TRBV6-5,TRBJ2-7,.,TGTGCCAGCAGTTATCACTCAGTGGAGCGCGACGAGCAGTACTTC,CASSYHSVERDEQYF
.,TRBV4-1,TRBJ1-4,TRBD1,TGCGCCAGCAGATCCGTTCAGGGGGCCACTAATGAAAAACTGTTTTTT,CASRSVQGATNEKLFF
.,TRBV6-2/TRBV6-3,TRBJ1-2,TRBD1,TGTGCCAGCAGTTACTCATGGACAGGGGGGAGAGCTGGCTACACCTTC,CASSYSWTGGRAGYTF
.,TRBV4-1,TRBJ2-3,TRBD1,TGCGCCAGCAGCCAGTTTGCAGACAGGGACACAGATACGCAGTATTTT,CASSQFADRDTDTQYF
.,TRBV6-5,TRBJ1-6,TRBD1,TGTGCCAGCAGTTACCAGGGGGTACTTGATTCACCCCTCCACTTT,CASSYQGVLDSPLHF
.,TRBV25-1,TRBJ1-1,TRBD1,TGTGCCAGCCGGGGACAGGGAGACACTGAAGCTTTCTTT,CASRGQGDTEAFF
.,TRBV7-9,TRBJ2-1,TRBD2,TGTGCCAGCAGTATTACTAGCGGCCCACGAGAGGAGCAGTTCTTC,CASSITSGPREEQFF
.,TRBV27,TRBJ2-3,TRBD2,TGTGCCAGCAGTTCCTCTAGCGGGGGGGCGGCAGATACGCAGTATTTT,CASSSSSGGAADTQYF
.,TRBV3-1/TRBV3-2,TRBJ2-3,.,TGTGCCAGCGGCATCGGCAGGACTAGCACAGATACGCAGTATTTT,CASGIGRTSTDTQYF
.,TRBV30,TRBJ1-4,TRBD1,TGTGCCTGGAGTAAGAAGGGGGCTGAAAAACTGTTTTTT,CAWSKKGAEKLFF
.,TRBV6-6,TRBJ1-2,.,TGTGCCAGTAAGGACAGTCAAGTAGATGGCTACACCTTC,CASKDSQVDGYTF
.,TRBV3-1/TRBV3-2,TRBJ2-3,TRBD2,TGTGCCAGCAGCCAGAACCTAGCGGGGGTTTCAGATACGCAGTATTTT,CASSQNLAGVSDTQYF
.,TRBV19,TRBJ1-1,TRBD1,TGTGCCAGTAGGGACAGGGGGAACACTGAAGCTTTCTTT,CASRDRGNTEAFF
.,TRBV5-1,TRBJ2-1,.,TGCGCCAGCAGCTTGGGACAGGCCCCCAATGAGCAGTTCTTC,CASSLGQAPNEQFF
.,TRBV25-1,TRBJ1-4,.,TGTGCCAGCAGTGCGGGGTTCAGGTGGGGTGAAAAACTGTTTTTT,CASSAGFRWGEKLFF
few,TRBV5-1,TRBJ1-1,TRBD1,TGCGCCAGCAGCTTGGAAAGGACAGGGGGAATGGAAGCTTTCTTT,CASSLERTGGMEAFF
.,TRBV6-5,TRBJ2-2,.,TGTGCCACTTCTGGGGGCGGGCAGGGATACGGGGAGCTGTTTTTT,CATSGGGQGYGELFF
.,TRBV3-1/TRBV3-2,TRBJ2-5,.,TGTGCCAGCAGCCAAGACCTTGGGGGCGGGACCCAGTACTTC,CASSQDLGGGTQYF
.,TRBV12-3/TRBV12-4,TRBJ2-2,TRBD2,TGTGCCGCGGGGCTAGCGGGGGGAGGGGAGCTGTTTTTT,CAAGLAGGGELFF
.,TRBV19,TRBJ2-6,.,TGTGCCAGTAGTATAGATAGGGCGGGCTCTGGGGCCAACGTCCTGACTTTC,CASSIDRAGSGANVLTF
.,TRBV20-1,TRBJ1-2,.,TGCAGTGCTCCCACAGGGGGCTACACCTTC,CSAPTGGYTF
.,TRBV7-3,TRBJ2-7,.,TGTGCCAGCAGCTCCGGGACATTGGAGCAGTACTTC,CASSSGTLEQYF
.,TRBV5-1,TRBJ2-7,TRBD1,TGCGCCAGCAGCCCCAGAGGGACAGGGACCTACGAGCAGTACTTC,CASSPRGTGTYEQYF
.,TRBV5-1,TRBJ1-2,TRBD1,TGCGCCAGCAGCTTGGACAGGGGGCGCTTGGGCTACACCTTC,CASSLDRGRLGYTF
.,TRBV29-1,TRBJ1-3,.,TGCAGCGTTGAAGCCAGCTCTGGAAACACCATATATTTT,CSVEASSGNTIYF
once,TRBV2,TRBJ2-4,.,TGTGCCAGCAGAGACTCCCCGACAGGGACTTTGGCCAAAAACATTCAGTACTTC,CASRDSPTGTLAKNIQYF
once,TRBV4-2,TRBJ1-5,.,TGTGCCAGCAGCCAGGGGGCGGGGGGACCTAGCAATCAGCCCCAGCATTTT,CASSQGAGGPSNQPQHF
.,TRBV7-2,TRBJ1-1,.,TGTGCCAGCAGCTCCGATAGGCAGGGACTCATGAACACTGAAGCTTTCTTT,CASSSDRQGLMNTEAFF
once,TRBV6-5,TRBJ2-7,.,TGTGCCAGCAGCCGTTCGGGAGACGAGCAGTACTTC,CASSRSGDEQYF
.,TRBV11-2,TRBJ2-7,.,TGTGCCAGCAGCTTAGACGACGCACGGACTTACGAGCAGTACTTC,CASSLDDARTYEQYF
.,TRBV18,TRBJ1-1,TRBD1,TGTGCCAGCTCCCCAGGACAGGGAGGGACTGAAGCTTTCTTT,CASSPGQGGTEAFF
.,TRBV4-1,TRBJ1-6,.,TGCGCCAGCAGCCACCCGGCAGGTTATAATTCACCCCTCCACTTT,CASSHPAGYNSPLHF
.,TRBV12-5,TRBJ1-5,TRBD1,TGTGCTAGTGGTTCCCGACAGGGTAGCAATCAGCCCCAGCATTTT,CASGSRQGSNQPQHF
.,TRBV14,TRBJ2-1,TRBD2,TGTGCCAGCAGCCCCCGGGAGGGGTGGGGGAATGAGCAGTTCTTC,CASSPREGWGNEQFF
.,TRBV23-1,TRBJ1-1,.,TGCGCCAGCAGTCAATCCGAAAATCCAGGGTACGACACTGAAGCTTTCTTT,CASSQSENPGYDTEAFF